The clone carrying this T cell receptor beta chain is a singleton in its sample. Its antigen is as yet unknown. This entry belongs to a study of post-analysis software for immune sequencing data. Turning to the study itself: Relapsing-remitting, secondary progressive and progressive-relapsing forms of multiple sclerosis all featured among disease courses.

Study-wide points: There were five TRBV segments more frequent in patients than controls, and TRBV5-6, TRBV5-1 and TRBV20-1 were among them. Normalized Chao1 diversity was significantly lower in multiple sclerosis patients than in controls.

Sequencing libraries made from TCR beta cDNA carried unique molecular identifiers. TCRdb reprocessed the PCR reads with MiXCR, giving one entry per CDR3 protein. Among 650,000 to 850,000 distinct CDR3 sequences listed, 40% to 55% were seen once. From germline, CDR1 is MGHDK and CDR2 SYGVNS. V dropped 3 bases and J dropped 13; count of bases not matched to a gene: 14. The length of the CDR3 is 16 residues. The sequencing sample was made of blood. The V gene is TRBV25-1, the J gene TRBJ2-4; 11 bases map to TRBD1. This clonotype originated in a girl aged 5-17 years with multiple sclerosis. Here the CDR3 reads CASSEDRGRRIAKQYF. Written as DNA, the CDR3 is TGTGCCAGCAGTGAGGACAGGGGGCGACGAATAGCCAAGCAGTACTTC.